The source of this T cell receptor (beta chain) is a study of response to subunit inactivated influenza vaccine. This clonotype appeared a few times. What it recognizes is unknown. Whole-study findings and limits: The authors suggested that every seasonal influenza vaccination recruits few new T cells.

Using its own MiXCR run on the RT-PCR reads, TCRdb lists one record per CDR3 protein. The sample carries over 750,000 distinct CDR3 sequences, approximately 22% recorded once. This CDR3 has 14 residues. Trimming shortened V by 0 bases and J by 2 bases, and 7 bases separated the two germline ends. Per the germline V gene, CDR1 is MNHEY and CDR2 is SVGAGI. The rearrangement links TRBV6-5 to TRBJ1-2; D is undetermined. This clonotype originated in a man aged 45-65 years who received an inactivated influenza vaccine. The specimen was PBMCs from blood, collected around 5 days after vaccination. The CDR3 is CASSYSGANYGYTF. Here the CDR3 DNA reads TGTGCCAGCAGTTACTCGGGCGCGAACTATGGCTACACCTTC.